Sequencing of this TCR beta chain was carried out in a study of tumor-infiltrating lymphocytes in localized non-small cell lung cancer (dated by TCRdb to 2020 to 2023). In the study overall: Several histologies were represented in the cohort, which also included both smokers and never-smokers as well as patients whose samples were collected after neoadjuvant chemotherapy. Each patient provided resected tumor tissue plus uninvolved lung tissue from the same patient, with the uninvolved lung tissue described as non-adjacent to the tumor. Flow cytometry, multiplex immunofluorescence, RNA-seq, exome sequencing and proteomics were applied to the same patients as TCR sequencing, which was one of several integrated assays. For 55 to 60 patients, immunoSEQ T-cell fraction was compared between paired tumor and uninvolved lung. The overall ICON cohort comprised 150 or so surgical patients with localized non-small cell lung cancer whose tumors were resected.

Concerning this clone itself: It lacks a known antigen. No base quality information exists; no much larger clone differs at one position.

V lost 0 bases and J lost 2 bases; the stretch between them is 20 bases long. The CDR3 numbers 18 residues from cysteine through phenylalanine. Kept here is only the CDR3 DNA, which spans 54 bases and is read in frame from base 1. CDR1 and CDR2, looked up from the germline V gene, are SGHDT and YYEEEE. The first patient joined ICON in early 2016, and enrollment wrapped up when the last patient was enrolled in late 2018. From a subcohort of 76 patients, fresh tumor and matched uninvolved tissue were collected for in-depth immune analyses, including TCR sequencing. No cell sorting was done, and TCR sequencing was instead run on DNA isolated from bulk tissue. The immunoSEQ assay used for TCR sequencing gave the T-cell fraction in both tumor and uninvolved lung tissue. Concerning the study's data processing: For survival analysis, patients were split into high (upper tertile) and low (lower two tertiles) T-cell fraction groups and compared by log-rank test. A signed-rank test was used to test paired tumor versus uninvolved lung differences in T-cell fraction. This is the immuneACCESS table as TCRdb keeps it, with only in-frame sequences that have V and J called. A part of the clones is gone; compared with another copy, unresolved V genes explain less than half, and the rest is unexplained. The DNA was the basis for D and trimming; V, J and clone size are from that table. For this sample there are 12,000 to 15,000 clones; around 81% appear just once. The ten largest clones add up to approximately 2.6% of the sample.

Broad study findings and their caveats: Assay coverage varied across patients depending on available tissue quantity, so only a subset of the cohort had TCR sequencing. Different pieces of the same tissue were used for different assays, so technical variation could not be separated from intratumor heterogeneity. No difference in TCR-derived T-cell fraction was observed between the flow cytometry-defined immunotypes IM1 (good prognosis) and IM2 (poor prognosis). In line with immunofluorescence CD3 counts, TCRbeta sequencing supported higher T cell infiltration in tumors compared with uninvolved lung tissue. Tumor T-cell fraction from TCR sequencing was not associated with recurrence-free survival (p = 0.61).

The clonotype originates from a human donor with non-small cell lung cancer. The material sequenced was lung tumor tissue. The rearranged segments are TRBV5-6 and TRBJ1-2; TRBD1 might be the D gene, on 6 matching bases. The nucleotide sequence reads TGTGCCAGCAGCTTGGATGGACAGAAGTTACTCAACAACTATGGCTACACCTTC. The encoded protein is CASSLDGQKLLNNYGYTF.